The sequence of this TCR beta chain was determined in a study of blood T cell repertoires in COVID-19. On the study more broadly: COVID-19 samples collected from the United States, Italy and Spain covered acute and convalescent phases. T cells, B-cell-depleted T cells, or PBMCs supplied cDNA or gDNA.

In the authors' methods: Estimation of nucleated cell counts relied on the amplification of reference gene primers. Profiling relied on immunoSEQ multiplex PCR, and the TCRdb table lists in-frame clones only, not all of them. V and J calls and clone size come straight from that table; D and trimming were deduced from the DNA. The sample lists roughly 280,000 clones, around four fifths occurring once. Specimen: peripheral blood. The source of this sequence is a man aged 60 to 69 who had recovered from COVID-19.

For the CDR3, the DNA is TGTGCCCGCGGGGGAGAGGTGAATGAGCAGTTCTTC. It specifies CARGGEVNEQFF. This chain uses TRBV30 with TRBJ2-1, with 7 bases matching TRBD2. Per germline, CDR1 GTSNPN and CDR2 SVGIG (reference sequence). V lost 8 bases and J lost 7; bases outside the gene matches: 8. CDR3 length: 12 residues.